These 4 T cell receptor beta chains share one sample of origin, sequenced in a study of chemoradiotherapy in HPV16-positive cancers. Produced via immunoSEQ multiplex PCR; TCRdb's table is partial and in-frame only. Of roughly 17,000 clones in the sample, 90% to 95% were seen once. The material sequenced was blood, taken from a patient who underwent chemoradiotherapy. The receptor set was obtained from a human donor with HPV-associated anogenital cancer.

This clone turned up a few times. This chain links TRBV15 with TRBJ1-5; D is ambiguous. CDR3 size: 15 residues. Deletions cut 0 bases from V and 3 bases from J, with 9 bases between. The germline V gene has CDR1 LNHNV and CDR2 YYDKDF (reference sequence). The CDR3: CATSREIQPNQPQHF. Here the CDR3 DNA reads TGTGCCACCAGCAGAGAGATACAGCCCAATCAGCCCCAGCATTTT. The full variable domain, rest sourced from reference TRBV15 and TRBJ1-5, is DAMVIQNPRYQVTQFGKPVTLSCSQTLNHNVMYWYQQKSSQAPKLLFHYYDKDFNNEADTPDNFQSRRPNTSFCFLDIRSPGLGDTAMYLCATSREIQPNQPQHFGDGTRLSIL.

J is TRBJ1-1 and V is TRBV20-1; maybe TRBD1 (5 bases). Trimming took off 6 bases at V and 6 bases at J, with 11 bases between the two ends. Germline V gives CDR1 DFQATT, CDR2 SNEGSKA (reference sequence). The CDR3 totals 11 residues. The CDR3: CSAPWGAEAFF. The CDR3 bases are TGCAGTGCCCCCTGGGGGGCTGAAGCTTTCTTT.

V and J are TRBV6-1 and TRBJ1-2; possible D gene TRBD1, 6 bases. V lost 6 bases and J 4 bases, leaving 12 bases between the germline ends. The CDR3 spans 13 residues. Germline CDR1 is MNHNS and CDR2 is SASEGT. The CDR3 is CASSLQGVYGYTF. In DNA, the CDR3 is TGTGCCAGCAGCTTACAGGGTGTCTATGGCTACACCTTC.

The chain joins TRBV9 to TRBJ1-2; D not resolved. Germline V gene sequence: CDR1 SGDLS, CDR2 YYNGEE. This CDR3 region has 17 residues. Trimming removed 0 bases at V and 2 bases at J, with 17 bases between. CDR3 region: CASSVEGKQTINYGYTF. As DNA, the CDR3 is TGTGCCAGCAGCGTAGAAGGGAAGCAAACCATCAACTATGGCTACACCTTC.